These 15 T cell receptor beta chains were sequenced from one sample in a study of blood T cell repertoires in COVID-19. Measured with immunoSEQ multiplex PCR; TCRdb has only the in-frame clones, and not every one. Of some 200,000 clones listed, 70% to 90% are singletons. The sample taken for sequencing was peripheral blood. Source of these receptors: a woman between 18 and 29 years old who had recovered from COVID-19.

V gene TRBV27 combines with J gene TRBJ2-1; D remains ambiguous. Trimming shortened V by 3 bases and J by 4 bases, and 13 bases separated the two germline ends. Germline lookup yields CDR1 MNHEY and CDR2 SMNVEV (reference sequence). This CDR3 comprises 15 residues. The CDR3: CASSLATKAYNEQFF. The CDR3 nucleotides read TGTGCCAGCAGTTTGGCGACAAAGGCATACAATGAGCAGTTCTTC.

This chain uses TRBV4-1 with TRBJ2-4; D possibly corresponds to TRBD2 (6 bases). Deletions cut 2 bases from V and 1 base from J, with 15 bases between. CDR3 length: 17 amino acids. CDR1 and CDR2 (germline): MGHRA, YSYEKL. The CDR3 is CASSQTGLGRAKNIQYF. The DNA for the CDR3 is TGCGCCAGCAGCCAAACGGGTTTAGGGAGGGCCAAAAACATTCAGTACTTC.

The gene calls are TRBV2 and TRBJ2-1; 11 nucleotides agree with TRBD2. J lost 8 bases, V lost 2 bases, and 5 bases had no gene match. Per the germline V gene, CDR1 is SNHLY and CDR2 is FYNNEI. This CDR3 comprises 15 residues. The CDR3 nucleotides are TGTGCCAGCAGTGAAATGGGACTAGCGGCGGATGAGCAGTTCTTC. Translated: CASSEMGLAADEQFF. The full variable domain, with the rest looked up from reference TRBV2 and TRBJ2-1, is EPEVTQTPSHQVTQMGQEVILRCVPISNHLYFYWYRQILGQKVEFLVSFYNNEISEKSEIFDDQFSVERPDGSNFTLKIRSTKLEDSAMYFCASSEMGLAADEQFFGPGTRLTVL.

This rearrangement joins TRBV11-2 to TRBJ1-1, with 7 bases fitting TRBD1. V gave up 2 bases and J gave up 4 bases; unmatched junction bases: 7. The germline gives CDR1 SGHAT, CDR2 FQNNGV. The CDR3 runs to 15 residues. The CDR3 nucleotides read TGTGCCAGCAGCTTAAGTAGCAGGGGGTTCACTGAAGCTTTCTTT. Translated: CASSLSSRGFTEAFF. The variable domain in full, completed from reference TRBV11-2 and TRBJ1-1, reads EAGVAQSPRYKIIEKRQSVAFWCNPISGHATLYWYQQILGQGPKLLIQFQNNGVVDDSQLPKDRFSAERLKGVDSTLKIQPAKLEDSAVYLCASSLSSRGFTEAFFGQGTRLTVV.

The gene calls are TRBV12-3 or TRBV12-4 and TRBJ2-3, with D possibly matching TRBD2 (6 bases). Trimming took 10 bases from V and 7 from J, leaving 12 bases between them. CDR3 length equals 11 residues. The CDR3 loop is CATLEGNTQYF. The CDR3 coding sequence is TGTGCCACCTTGGAGGGGAATACGCAGTATTTT.

V usage is TRBV7-7 and J usage is TRBJ2-5, with 7 bases identical to TRBD1. Germline V gene sequence: CDR1 SSHAT, CDR2 FNYEAQ (reference sequence). The CDR3 covers 15 residues. With V trimmed by 5 bases and J by 3 bases, 9 bases remained unmatched. The CDR3: CASSDRDSGEETQYF. The CDR3 DNA reads as TGTGCCAGCAGCGACCGGGACAGTGGGGAAGAGACCCAGTACTTC. The full variable domain, in which reference TRBV7-7 and TRBJ2-5 provide the parts outside the CDR3, is GAGVSQSPRYKVTKRGQDVTLRCDPISSHATLYWYQQALGQGPEFLTYFNYEAQPDKSGLPSDRFSAERPEGSISTLTIQRTEQRDSAMYRCASSDRDSGEETQYFGPGTRLLVL.

This chain joins TRBV4-2 and TRBJ2-3; TRBD2 agrees at 7 bases. CDR1 is LGHNA and CDR2 is YNFKEQ in the germline V gene. The CDR3 length is 17 residues. Trimming took 0 bases from V and 7 from J; bases not matched to a gene: 13. For the CDR3, the DNA is TGTGCCAGCAGCCAAGAAGAAACTAGCGTAGGACAATATACGCAGTATTTT. This codes for CASSQEETSVGQYTQYF.

This chain uses TRBV9 with TRBJ1-5; D gene ambiguous. From germline, CDR1 is SGDLS and CDR2 YYNGEE. The V end was cut by 0 bases, the J end by 5 bases, with 6 bases between. The CDR3 is 13 amino acids. In nucleotides, the CDR3 is TGTGCCAGCAGCGTAGATGTAGATCAGCCCCAGCATTTT. Encoded protein: CASSVDVDQPQHF.

The chain couples TRBV4-1 to TRBJ2-5; weak D call: TRBD1 (5 bases). V was clipped by 6 bases and J by 5 bases, with 13 bases between them. The germline V gene has CDR1 MGHRA and CDR2 YSYEKL. The CDR3 totals 13 residues. CDR3 region: CASRIREGETQYF. The CDR3, as DNA: TGCGCCAGCAGGATCAGGGAAGGGGAGACCCAGTACTTC.

This clone came up once. This chain joins TRBV6-5 and TRBJ2-7; 9 bases align to TRBD2. J was trimmed by 2 bases and V by 3 bases; bases with no gene match: 5. CDR1 is MNHEY, CDR2 SVGAGI, per germline. The length of the CDR3 is 15 residues. CDR3 protein: CASSYGLAGTYEQYF. The CDR3 region has the DNA TGTGCCAGCAGTTATGGGCTAGCGGGGACCTACGAGCAGTACTTC.

V usage is TRBV7-2 and J usage is TRBJ1-1; weak D call: TRBD1 (5 bases). V was pared by 0 bases and J by 1 base, with 6 bases between. The CDR3 is 14 amino acids. Looked up from germline, CDR1 is SGHTA and CDR2 is FQGNSA. CDR3 sequence: CASSLAGGNTEAFF. CDR3 DNA: TGTGCCAGCAGCTTAGCGGGGGGGAACACTGAAGCTTTCTTT.

This chain connects TRBV27 to TRBJ2-2, with 7 positions matching TRBD2. CDR3 length: 16 residues. CDR1 and CDR2 from the germline V gene are MNHEY and SMNVEV (reference sequence). Trimming cost V 7 bases and J 4 bases; bases outside gene matches: 12. CDR3 amino acids: CASTTTGGVGTGELFF. CDR3 DNA sequence: TGTGCCAGCACCACCACGGGGGGAGTCGGCACCGGGGAGCTGTTTTTT.

In its sample, this clone was seen once. CDR3 nucleotides: TGCGCCAGCAGTCCGAGTGGCCTAGCGGGAGTCCGGGAGACCCAGTACTTC. It is translated as CASSPSGLAGVRETQYF. The genes are TRBV10-1 and TRBJ2-5, with 10 positions matching TRBD2. Germline assignment: CDR1 WNHNN and CDR2 SYGVQD (reference sequence). The CDR3 totals 17 residues. V lost 5 bases to trimming and J lost 5 bases; unmatched junction nucleotides: 14.

This chain links TRBV13 with TRBJ2-3, with a tentative D call TRBD2 (6 bases). Germline assignment: CDR1 PRHDT and CDR2 FYEKMQ (reference sequence). V lost 5 bases, J lost 1 base, and 19 bases lay in between. The CDR3 covers 17 residues. CDR3 nucleotides: TGTGCCAGCAGCCCCCCCCCTCGGGAGTTGGGCACAGATACGCAGTATTTT. Its translation is CASSPPPRELGTDTQYF.

This clone was picked up one time. The chain joins TRBV7-2 to TRBJ2-3, with D uncertain. CDR1 SGHTA and CDR2 FQGNSA come from the germline V gene. CDR3 size: 15 residues. Deletions cut 2 bases from V and 2 bases from J, with 11 bases between. CDR3 in amino acids: CASSLSPVFTDTQYF. In DNA form, the CDR3 reads TGTGCCAGCAGCTTATCTCCAGTATTCACAGATACGCAGTATTTT.